Listed below are T cell receptor beta chains from one sample, sequenced in a study of spatial heterogeneity in lung cancer. Each CDR3 protein is one row after TCRdb ran MiXCR on the 5' RACE reads. The data show about 11,000 distinct CDR3 sequences, around 6% seen once. This specimen consisted of PBMCs, obtained at surgery. The source of these receptors is a male donor with early-stage non-small cell lung cancer. Both conserved end residues are part of each CDR3. The D gene is left open where the match is weak. Size tells how often a clone was seen (once, few, many) or the class of an expanded clone, and some rows leave it out.

CDR3 protein | CDR3 DNA | J gene | V gene | clone size | D gene
CASSLPTSGADTQYF | TGTGCCAGCAGTTTACCGACTAGCGGCGCAGATACGCAGTATTTT | TRBJ2-3 | TRBV12-3/TRBV12-4 | . | TRBD2
CASTRGDLLDGYTF | TGTGCCAGCACGAGAGGGGATTTGTTAGATGGCTACACCTTC | TRBJ1-2 | TRBV12-3/TRBV12-4 | many | .
CATLAGNNEQFF | TGTGCCACCTTAGCGGGTAACAATGAGCAGTTCTTC | TRBJ2-1 | TRBV3-1 | few | TRBD2
CASSHRDRAWLVFRTDTQYF | TGCGCCAGCAGCCACCGGGACAGGGCTTGGCTAGTTTTCAGAACAGATACGCAGTATTTT | TRBJ2-3 | TRBV5-1 | many | TRBD1
CASGVSGRSYNEQFF | TGTGCCAGCGGGGTTAGCGGGAGGTCTTACAATGAGCAGTTCTTC | TRBJ2-1 | TRBV6-2/TRBV6-3 | many | TRBD2
CASSYANSHEQYF | TGTGCCAGCAGTTACGCTAACTCCCACGAGCAGTACTTC | TRBJ2-7 | TRBV6-2/TRBV6-3 | medium-sized | .
CASSQTTGYGYTF | TGTGCCAGCAGCCAAACGACAGGGTATGGCTACACCTTC | TRBJ1-2 | TRBV4-2 | many | TRBD1
CRAGRAGAEQFF | TGCAGGGCGGGCCGCGCGGGGGCTGAGCAGTTCTTC | TRBJ2-1 | TRBV20-1 | many | .
CSVLNRERIYF | TGCAGCGTATTGAACAGAGAAAGAATATATTTT | TRBJ1-3 | TRBV29-1 | few | .
CATRDRGGFYNEQFF | TGTGCCACCAGGGACAGGGGCGGATTTTACAATGAGCAGTTCTTC | TRBJ2-1 | TRBV24-1 | . | TRBD1
CASLGTVQETQYF | TGTGCCAGCCTGGGGACAGTCCAAGAGACCCAGTACTTC | TRBJ2-5 | TRBV28 | few | TRBD1
CASSERDRGLYYEQYF | TGTGCCAGCAGTGAACGGGACCGGGGACTTTACTACGAGCAGTACTTC | TRBJ2-7 | TRBV6-1 | . | .
CSVEVIHRASDGYTF | TGCAGCGTTGAAGTGATTCACAGGGCGTCGGATGGCTACACCTTC | TRBJ1-2 | TRBV29-1 | many | .
CASSPPPSNQPQHF | TGTGCCAGCAGCCCCCCGCCGAGCAATCAGCCCCAGCATTTT | TRBJ1-5 | TRBV28 | few | .
CSVETGDRVPGTQYF | TGCAGCGTCGAGACAGGGGACCGGGTGCCTGGTACGCAGTATTTT | TRBJ2-3 | TRBV29-1 | medium-sized | TRBD1
CASSVGTGVQETQYF | TGTGCCAGCAGCGTTGGGACAGGGGTTCAAGAGACCCAGTACTTC | TRBJ2-5 | TRBV7-9 | many | TRBD1
CASSYIGTGDSPLHF | TGTGCCAGCAGTTACATAGGGACAGGGGATTCACCCCTCCACTTT | TRBJ1-6 | TRBV6-6 | many | TRBD1
CASSPWTGENTEAFF | TGTGCCAGCAGCCCATGGACAGGGGAGAACACTGAAGCTTTCTTT | TRBJ1-1 | TRBV3-1 | many | TRBD1
CASSYSPGDTDTQYF | TGTGCCAGCAGTTACTCGCCAGGGGATACAGATACGCAGTATTTT | TRBJ2-3 | TRBV6-2/TRBV6-3 | . | .
CSVEGTGTGFEQYF | TGCAGCGTTGAAGGAACCGGGACAGGATTTGAGCAGTACTTC | TRBJ2-7 | TRBV29-1 | medium-sized | TRBD1
CASSSHRVQIYNEQFF | TGTGCCAGCAGTTCCCACAGGGTCCAGATTTACAATGAGCAGTTCTTC | TRBJ2-1 | TRBV28 | many | .
CSSTPGAGTEAFF | TGCAGCTCTACCCCCGGGGCAGGCACTGAAGCTTTCTTT | TRBJ1-1 | TRBV29-1 | many | .
CASSLLGPGTGIQETQYF | TGTGCCAGCAGCCTATTAGGTCCCGGGACAGGGATCCAAGAGACCCAGTACTTC | TRBJ2-5 | TRBV7-8 | many | TRBD1
CSAINLRDQPRGNEQFF | TGCAGTGCCATTAACCTCCGGGATCAGCCGAGGGGCAATGAGCAGTTCTTC | TRBJ2-1 | TRBV20-1 | many | .
CASSRGLDTEAFF | TGTGCCAGCAGCCGGGGGTTGGACACTGAAGCTTTCTTT | TRBJ1-1 | TRBV3-1 | medium-sized | .
CASSLTGFQETQYF | TGTGCTAGCAGCTTAACCGGGTTTCAAGAGACCCAGTACTTC | TRBJ2-5 | TRBV7-7 | . | .
CSARNTSGDSSYEQYF | TGCAGTGCTAGAAACACTAGCGGGGATAGCTCCTACGAGCAGTACTTC | TRBJ2-7 | TRBV20-1 | medium-sized | TRBD2
CSARDDDRGRDTQYF | TGCAGTGCTAGAGATGACGACAGGGGAAGAGATACGCAGTATTTT | TRBJ2-3 | TRBV20-1 | many | TRBD1
CSVEQGAGTEAFF | TGCAGCGTTGAACAGGGGGCCGGAACTGAAGCTTTCTTT | TRBJ1-1 | TRBV29-1 | medium-sized | TRBD1
CASSLGQGNEQFF | TGTGCCAGTAGTTTGGGGCAGGGCAATGAGCAGTTCTTC | TRBJ2-1 | TRBV19 | large | .
CSAPGADQETQYF | TGCAGTGCTCCAGGGGCAGATCAAGAGACCCAGTACTTC | TRBJ2-5 | TRBV20-1 | few | .
CASGNSGGPNEQYF | TGTGCCAGCGGGAATAGCGGGGGGCCTAACGAGCAGTACTTC | TRBJ2-7 | TRBV6-2/TRBV6-3 | many | TRBD2
CASSTGTSGANVLTF | TGTGCCAGCAGCACAGGGACCTCTGGGGCCAACGTCCTGACTTTC | TRBJ2-6 | TRBV7-9 | medium-sized | .
CSARDPAPRSTYNEQFF | TGCAGTGCTAGAGATCCAGCCCCCCGGAGCACCTACAATGAGCAGTTCTTC | TRBJ2-1 | TRBV20-1 | many | .
CASSHLTTNEKLFF | TGCGCCAGCAGCCACCTTACAACTAATGAAAAACTGTTTTTT | TRBJ1-4 | TRBV5-1 | . | .
CASSLVDRVLEQYF | TGCGCCAGCAGCTTGGTGGACAGGGTCCTCGAGCAGTACTTC | TRBJ2-7 | TRBV5-1 | many | TRBD1
CASSSHTANTEAFF | TGTGCCAGCAGTTCCCATACAGCGAACACTGAAGCTTTCTTT | TRBJ1-1 | TRBV6-5 | many | .
CASAPQRDPYNEQFF | TGTGCTAGCGCGCCCCAGCGGGACCCCTACAATGAGCAGTTCTTC | TRBJ2-1 | TRBV7-7 | medium-sized | TRBD2
CASSVAWVNTEAFF | TGTGCCAGCAGCGTAGCTTGGGTGAACACTGAAGCTTTCTTT | TRBJ1-1 | TRBV9 | many | .
CASKPGQVNQPQHF | TGTGCCAGTAAACCGGGACAGGTTAATCAGCCCCAGCATTTT | TRBJ1-5 | TRBV19 | . | TRBD1
CASSLVHRGYGYTF | TGTGCCAGCAGCTTAGTTCACAGGGGGTACGGCTACACCTTC | TRBJ1-2 | TRBV7-2 | . | TRBD1
CASSAGAGYEQYF | TGTGCCAGCTCCGCGGGGGCTGGTTACGAGCAGTACTTC | TRBJ2-7 | TRBV7-2 | few | .
CASSDRGYEQFF | TGTGCCAGTAGCGACAGGGGGTATGAGCAGTTCTTC | TRBJ2-1 | TRBV19 | medium-sized | TRBD1
CASSLTSPNGEQYF | TGTGCCAGCAGTCTCACTAGCCCCAATGGCGAGCAGTACTTC | TRBJ2-7 | TRBV27 | few | .
CASSYEPTATEQFF | TGTGCCAGCAGTTACGAACCGACGGCGACTGAGCAGTTCTTC | TRBJ2-1 | TRBV6-6 | . | .
CSGRGGGPANYGYTF | TGCAGTGGTAGGGGTGGGGGCCCAGCTAACTATGGCTACACCTTC | TRBJ1-2 | TRBV20-1 | many | .
CATSYGGDMGVGQFF | TGTGCCACCTCCTACGGGGGGGATATGGGAGTTGGGCAGTTCTTC | TRBJ2-1 | TRBV6-6 | many | TRBD2